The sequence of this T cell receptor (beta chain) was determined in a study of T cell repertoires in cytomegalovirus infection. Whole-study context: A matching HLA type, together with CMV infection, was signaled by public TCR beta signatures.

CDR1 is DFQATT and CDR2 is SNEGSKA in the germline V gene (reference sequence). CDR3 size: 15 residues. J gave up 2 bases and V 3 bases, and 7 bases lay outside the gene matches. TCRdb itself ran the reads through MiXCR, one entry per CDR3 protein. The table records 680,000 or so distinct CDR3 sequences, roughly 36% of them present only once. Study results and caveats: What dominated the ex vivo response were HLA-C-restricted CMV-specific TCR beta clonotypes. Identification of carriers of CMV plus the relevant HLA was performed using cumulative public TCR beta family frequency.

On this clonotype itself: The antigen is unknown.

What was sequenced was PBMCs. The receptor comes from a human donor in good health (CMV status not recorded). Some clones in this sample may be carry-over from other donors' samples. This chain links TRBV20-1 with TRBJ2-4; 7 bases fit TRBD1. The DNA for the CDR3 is TGCAGTGCTAGGGGGATACAGGGGACCAAAAACATTCAGTACTTC. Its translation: CSARGIQGTKNIQYF.